This entry lists 27 T cell receptor beta chains sequenced from one sample in a study of T cell responses to AZD1222 COVID-19 vaccine. The table came from immunoSEQ multiplex PCR; TCRdb's copy has only in-frame clones and leaves some out. The sample contains more than 110,000 clones, approximately 92% of which appear only once. Specimen: peripheral blood, collected 28 days after the second AZD1222 dose. These receptors were collected from an adult who received the AZD1222 COVID-19 vaccine.

DNA for the CDR3: TGTGCCAGCAGCGTAGGCGACTCCTTAGACTATGGCTACACCTTC. Its translation is CASSVGDSLDYGYTF. This chain joins TRBV9 and TRBJ1-2; D is undetermined. This CDR3 spans 15 amino acids. The germline gives CDR1 SGDLS, CDR2 YYNGEE. Trimming stripped 0 bases from V and 3 bases from J, with 12 bases between.

CDR3 loop: CASSLGASYEQYF. CDR3 DNA sequence: TGTGCCAGCAGCTTAGGGGCTTCCTACGAGCAGTACTTC. The chain combines TRBV11-3 with TRBJ2-7; D is unclear. Germline CDR1 is SGHNT and CDR2 is YENEEA. The V and J ends lost 1 base and 1 base respectively, with 5 bases between them. CDR3 length equals 13 residues.

The chain links TRBV7-9 to TRBJ1-5, with TRBD1 identical over 8 bases. With V trimmed by 2 bases and J by 4 bases, 7 bases remained unmatched. Per the germline V gene, CDR1 is SEHNR and CDR2 is FQNEAQ (reference sequence). CDR3 length equals 16 residues. CDR3 in DNA: TGTGCCAGCAGCTTAACCCGGCAGGGGGCAAATCAGCCCCAGCATTTT. Translated: CASSLTRQGANQPQHF.

The rearrangement joins TRBV2 to TRBJ1-1, with 9 bases fitting TRBD1. The V segment lost 3 bases and the J segment 4 bases; nucleotides outside the gene matches: 6. The V gene's germline CDR1 is SNHLY and CDR2 FYNNEI. The CDR3 consists of 15 residues. The DNA for the CDR3 is TGTGCCAGCAGTGACTCGACAGGGGGAGGCACTGAAGCTTTCTTT. This translates into CASSDSTGGGTEAFF.

The chain couples TRBV7-8 to TRBJ2-5; perhaps TRBD2 as D (6 bases). Per the germline V gene, CDR1 is SGHVS and CDR2 is FQNEAQ. The CDR3 sequence is 16 residues long. Trimming removed 2 bases at V and 9 bases at J, with 22 bases between. CDR3 amino acids: CASSLFLNDGWGAQYF. DNA of the CDR3: TGTGCCAGCAGCTTATTCCTTAATGACGGTTGGGGGGCCCAGTACTTC. Using reference TRBV7-8 and TRBJ2-5 for the parts outside the CDR3, the full variable domain is GAGVSQSPRYKVAKRGQDVALRCDPISGHVSLFWYQQALGQGPEFLTYFQNEAQLDKSGLPSDRFFAERPEGSVSTLKIQRTQQEDSAVYLCASSLFLNDGWGAQYFGPGTRLLVL.

The chain uses TRBV7-9 and TRBJ2-1; no clear D. Trimming shortened V by 4 bases and J by 2 bases, and 6 bases separated the two germline ends. This CDR3 region has 13 residues. Per germline, CDR1 SEHNR and CDR2 FQNEAQ (reference sequence). In nucleotides, the CDR3 is TGTGCCAGCAGCTATGGGACCTACAATGAGCAGTTCTTC. Translating gives CASSYGTYNEQFF. Filled out from reference TRBV7-9 and TRBJ2-1, the complete variable domain reads DTGVSQNPRHKITKRGQNVTFRCDPISEHNRLYWYRQTLGQGPEFLTYFQNEAQLEKSRLLSDRFSAERPKGSFSTLEIQRTEQGDSAMYLCASSYGTYNEQFFGPGTRLTVL.

This chain joins TRBV28 and TRBJ1-2; D is unresolved. Germline V gene sequence: CDR1 MDHEN, CDR2 SYDVKM. This CDR3 is built from 13 residues. V gave up 2 bases and J gave up 8 bases, with 12 bases separating them. CDR3: CASSLVRLRGYTF. The CDR3 DNA sequence: TGTGCCAGCAGTTTAGTTAGGTTGCGGGGCTACACCTTC.

The count of this clone is one. The gene calls are TRBV18 and TRBJ2-5; 8 bases fit TRBD2. The CDR3 loop spans 15 amino acids. The ends lost 3 bases at V and 5 bases at J; junction bases unmatched: 8. CDR1 and CDR2 (germline): KGHSH, LQKENI. The CDR3 spells CASSPGQRERETQYF. CDR3 DNA sequence: TGTGCCAGCTCACCGGGGCAGCGGGAGCGCGAGACCCAGTACTTC.

The chain links TRBV5-6 to TRBJ2-7, with TRBD2 matching over 8 bases. Germline CDR1 reads SGHDT; CDR2 reads YYEEEE. Germline trimming cut 6 bases from V and 4 bases from J; bases unmatched to any gene: 15. CDR3 length equals 16 residues. The CDR3 protein is CASTNLREGPGYEQYF. In DNA form, the CDR3 reads TGTGCCAGCACTAACCTTCGGGAGGGTCCGGGGTACGAGCAGTACTTC.

The CDR3 bases are TGTGCCAGTAGCACTGGAGGGGGCGGCTATGGCTACACCTTC. Its protein is CASSTGGGGYGYTF. The rearrangement joins TRBV19 to TRBJ1-2, with 7 bases fitting TRBD1. The CDR3 spans 14 residues. Losses at the gene ends were 6 bases for V and 4 bases for J; bases not matched to a gene: 8. Germline-derived CDR1 and CDR2 are LNHDA and SQIVND (reference sequence).

V is TRBV28 and J is TRBJ2-3; TRBD1 agrees at 8 bases. The V segment lost 2 bases and the J segment 2 bases; nucleotides outside the gene matches: 9. The CDR3 has 17 amino acids. Germline V gene lookup returns CDR1 MDHEN and CDR2 SYDVKM. CDR3 protein: CASSLEGTGAYTDTQYF. CDR3 coding DNA: TGTGCCAGCAGTTTAGAAGGGACAGGAGCTTACACAGATACGCAGTATTTT.

Only one count was recorded for this clone. The chain has TRBV28 and TRBJ2-7; 9 bases align to TRBD1. Germline CDR1 reads MDHEN; CDR2 reads SYDVKM. This CDR3 region has 15 residues. J was trimmed by 2 bases and V by 0 bases; bases with no gene match: 2. The CDR3 bases are TGTGCCAGCAGTTTATGGGGGACAGGGACCTACGAGCAGTACTTC. Its protein is CASSLWGTGTYEQYF. The variable domain in full, with the rest retrieved from reference TRBV28 and TRBJ2-7, is DVKVTQSSRYLVKRTGEKVFLECVQDMDHENMFWYRQDPGLGLRLIYFSYDVKMKEKGDIPEGYSVSREKKERFSLILESASTNQTSMYLCASSLWGTGTYEQYFGPGTRLTVT.

The chain recombines TRBV3-1 (or the pseudogene TRBV3-2) with TRBJ1-1, with TRBD1 matching 12 bases. J gave up 9 bases and V 4 bases, and 3 bases lay outside the gene matches. Germline lookup yields CDR1 LGHDT and CDR2 YNNKEL (reference sequence). CDR3 length equals 13 residues. CDR3 region: CASSPGTGGKAFF. The CDR3, as DNA: TGTGCCAGCAGCCCTGGGACAGGGGGCAAAGCTTTCTTT.

J is TRBJ1-3 and V is TRBV5-1; D gene unclear. V was trimmed by 4 bases and J by 0 bases, leaving 14 bases between them. The V gene's germline CDR1 is SGHRS and CDR2 YFSETQ. This CDR3 comprises 16 residues. CDR3 nucleotides: TGCGCCAGCAGCCCCCGCTGGGAGAGCTCTGGAAACACCATATATTTT. This sequence encodes CASSPRWESSGNTIYF. The full variable domain, completed using reference TRBV5-1 and TRBJ1-3, is KAGVTQTPRYLIKTRGQQVTLSCSPISGHRSVSWYQQTPGQGLQFLFEYFSETQRNKGNFPGRFSGRQFSNSRSEMNVSTLELGDSALYLCASSPRWESSGNTIYFGEGSWLTVV.

This sequence joins TRBV6-1 and TRBJ1-6; D is perhaps TRBD1 (5 bases). The V and J ends lost 4 bases and 0 bases respectively, with 13 bases between them. CDR3 length: 17 residues. Per the germline V gene, CDR1 is MNHNS and CDR2 is SASEGT. CDR3 in amino acids: CASSAPQGSSYNSPLHF. CDR3 nucleotide sequence: TGTGCCAGCAGTGCCCCGCAGGGAAGCTCCTATAATTCACCCCTCCACTTT.

The chain employs TRBV7-2 and TRBJ2-2; D may be TRBD2 (5 bases). The length of the CDR3 is 15 residues. From germline, CDR1 is SGHTA and CDR2 FQGNSA. V shed 6 bases and J shed 2 bases, with 13 bases lying between them. CDR3 sequence reads: CASSPRSGNTGELFF. The CDR3 DNA reads as TGTGCCAGCAGTCCTCGTTCGGGAAACACCGGGGAGCTGTTTTTT.

The chain combines TRBV6-5 with TRBJ1-2; 7 nucleotides line up with TRBD1. The CDR3 is 14 residues long. With V trimmed by 6 bases and J by 2 bases, 6 bases remained unmatched. CDR1 MNHEY and CDR2 SVGAGI come from the germline V gene. CDR3 region: CASRRGDSNYGYTF. The CDR3 region has the DNA TGTGCCAGCAGGAGAGGGGACAGCAACTATGGCTACACCTTC.

The chain recombines TRBV19 with TRBJ1-2, with TRBD1 as a possible D gene (6 bases). The germline V and J ends were trimmed by 5 bases and 4 bases, with 14 bases remaining between them. Germline lookup yields CDR1 LNHDA and CDR2 SQIVND (reference sequence). This CDR3 region has 14 residues. DNA for the CDR3: TGTGCCAGTAGTTCTCGGGGGCCAGGCTATGGCTACACCTTC. Protein sequence: CASSSRGPGYGYTF.

This clone is a singleton in its sample. The chain uses TRBV28 and TRBJ2-3; D tentatively reads TRBD1 or TRBD2 (5 bases each). The CDR3 totals 15 residues. From germline, CDR1 is MDHEN and CDR2 SYDVKM. V dropped 8 bases and J dropped 4 bases, with 19 bases sitting between them. Written as DNA, the CDR3 is TGTGCCAGCGGGAGTTTGAGCAGGGATGCAGATACGCAGTATTTT. Amino acid sequence: CASGSLSRDADTQYF.

This clone was detected only once. The CDR3 nucleotides read TGTGCCAGCAGCGTAGCCCCCCATGTGGCGTCAGGGTATGGCTACACCTTC. Protein: CASSVAPHVASGYGYTF. This chain joins TRBV9 and TRBJ1-2, with D perhaps TRBD1 (5 bases). Germline V gene sequence: CDR1 SGDLS, CDR2 YYNGEE. V was shortened by 0 bases and J by 5 bases, with 20 bases between the two germline ends. This CDR3 spans 17 amino acids.

In DNA form, the CDR3 reads TGTGCCAGCAGTCGCCGAATGGCGGATACGCAGTATTTT. The encoded protein is CASSRRMADTQYF. This rearrangement joins TRBV27 to TRBJ2-3; unclear D gene. V was cut by 5 bases and J by 6 bases, with 12 bases left in between. The CDR3 has 13 residues. Germline V gene data show CDR1 as MNHEY and CDR2 as SMNVEV (reference sequence).

The chain is built from TRBV7-2 and TRBJ1-4; 7 nucleotides agree with TRBD1. After removal of 4 bases from V and 7 bases from J, the junction contained 3 bases not matched to a gene. Germline loops: CDR1 SGHTA, CDR2 FQGNSA. CDR3 length: 13 residues. The CDR3 protein is CASSSGTVEKLFF. The DNA for the CDR3 is TGTGCCAGCAGCTCCGGGACAGTTGAAAAACTGTTTTTT.

This clone was observed a single time. The V and J genes are TRBV10-1 and TRBJ1-3; 8 nucleotides agree with TRBD1. The V and J ends lost 10 bases and 3 bases, in that order; junction bases with no gene match: 11. Per the germline V gene, CDR1 is WNHNN and CDR2 is SYGVQD (reference sequence). This CDR3 comprises 15 residues. CDR3 nucleotide sequence: TGCGCCACCGCGGACAGGGCGGTATTTGGAAACACCATATATTTT. It is translated as CATADRAVFGNTIYF.

V gene TRBV4-1 combines with J gene TRBJ1-1; D not certain. V was clipped by 0 bases and J by 6 bases, with 14 bases between them. This CDR3 has 15 amino acids. Germline assignment: CDR1 MGHRA and CDR2 YSYEKL. The CDR3 region has the DNA TGCGCCAGCAGCCAAGATGCCGCCCGGTGGGCTGAAGCTTTCTTT. This translates into CASSQDAARWAEAFF.

This chain links TRBV19 with TRBJ1-1; 9 bases agree with TRBD1. Germline CDR1 and CDR2: LNHDA and SQIVND (reference sequence). CDR3 length: 18 amino acids. V dropped 5 bases and J dropped 0; count of bases not matched to a gene: 13. In nucleotides, the CDR3 is TGTGCCAGTAGTCCCCCCTCCGGGACAGGGAATATGAACACTGAAGCTTTCTTT. It encodes CASSPPSGTGNMNTEAFF.

This rearrangement joins TRBV4-3 to TRBJ1-2, with TRBD1 matching 7 bases. V was clipped by 0 bases and J by 4 bases; unmatched bases: 14. The germline V gene has CDR1 LGHNA and CDR2 YSLEER. There are 18 residues in the CDR3. CDR3: CASSQDGTASFGGYGYTF. The CDR3 bases are TGCGCCAGCAGCCAAGATGGGACAGCTAGCTTTGGGGGCTATGGCTACACCTTC.

The chain has TRBV7-2 and TRBJ1-1; D perhaps matches TRBD1 (6 bases). Trimming shortened V by 5 bases and J by 2 bases, and 12 bases separated the two germline ends. The CDR3 covers 14 residues. From germline, CDR1 is SGHTA and CDR2 FQGNSA. CDR3 region: CASSHTGTNTEAFF. The CDR3 region has the DNA TGTGCCAGCAGCCATACAGGGACTAACACTGAAGCTTTCTTT.